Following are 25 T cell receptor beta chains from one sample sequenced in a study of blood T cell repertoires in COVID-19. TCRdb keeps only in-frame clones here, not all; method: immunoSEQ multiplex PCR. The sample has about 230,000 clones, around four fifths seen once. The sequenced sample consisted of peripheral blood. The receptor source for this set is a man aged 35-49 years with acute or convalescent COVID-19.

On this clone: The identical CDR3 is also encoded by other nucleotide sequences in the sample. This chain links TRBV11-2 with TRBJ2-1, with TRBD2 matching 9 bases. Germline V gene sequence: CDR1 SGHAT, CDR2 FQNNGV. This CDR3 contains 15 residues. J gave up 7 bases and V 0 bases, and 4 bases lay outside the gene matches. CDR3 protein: CASSLDLAGDNEQFF. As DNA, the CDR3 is TGTGCCAGCAGCTTAGATTTAGCGGGAGATAATGAGCAGTTCTTC. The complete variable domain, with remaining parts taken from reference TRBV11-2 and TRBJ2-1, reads EAGVAQSPRYKIIEKRQSVAFWCNPISGHATLYWYQQILGQGPKLLIQFQNNGVVDDSQLPKDRFSAERLKGVDSTLKIQPAKLEDSAVYLCASSLDLAGDNEQFFGPGTRLTVL.

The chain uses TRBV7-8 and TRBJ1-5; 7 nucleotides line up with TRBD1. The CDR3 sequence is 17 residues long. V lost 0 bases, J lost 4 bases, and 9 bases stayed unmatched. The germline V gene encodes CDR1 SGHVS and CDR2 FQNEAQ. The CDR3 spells CASSLADGQAANQPQHF. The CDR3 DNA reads TGTGCCAGCAGCTTAGCGGACGGACAGGCGGCTAATCAGCCCCAGCATTTT.

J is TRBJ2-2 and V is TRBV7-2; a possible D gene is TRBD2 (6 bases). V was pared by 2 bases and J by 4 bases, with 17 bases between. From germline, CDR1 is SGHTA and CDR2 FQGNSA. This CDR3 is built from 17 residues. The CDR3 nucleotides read TGTGCCAGCAGCTTACCCCCCCAGCGGGCTAGCACCGGGGAGCTGTTTTTT. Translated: CASSLPPQRASTGELFF.

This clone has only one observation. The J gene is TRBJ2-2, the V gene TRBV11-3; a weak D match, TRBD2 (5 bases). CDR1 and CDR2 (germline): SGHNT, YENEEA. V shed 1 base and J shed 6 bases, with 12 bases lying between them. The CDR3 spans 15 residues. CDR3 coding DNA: TGTGCCAGCAGCTTAGGAGGGTTTAATTCCGGGGAGCTGTTTTTT. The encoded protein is CASSLGGFNSGELFF. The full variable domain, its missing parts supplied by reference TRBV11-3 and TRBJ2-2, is EAGVVQSPRYKIIEKKQPVAFWCNPISGHNTLYWYLQNLGQGPELLIRYENEEAVDDSQLPKDRFSAERLKGVDSTLKIQPAELGDSAVYLCASSLGGFNSGELFFGEGSRLTVL.

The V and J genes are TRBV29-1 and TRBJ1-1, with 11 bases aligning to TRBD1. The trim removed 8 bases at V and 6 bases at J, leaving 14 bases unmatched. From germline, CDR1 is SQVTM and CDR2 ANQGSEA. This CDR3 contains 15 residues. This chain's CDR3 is CSSGHGDRGGAEAFF. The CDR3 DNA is TGCAGCTCAGGGCATGGGGACAGGGGGGGAGCTGAAGCTTTCTTT.

The CDR3 nucleotides are TGCAGCGTTGTGTGGGGGGTGTACACTGAAGCTTTCTTT. Translation gives CSVVWGVYTEAFF. The gene calls are TRBV29-1 and TRBJ1-1; weak D call: TRBD1 (5 bases). The CDR3 has 13 residues. V was shortened by 4 bases and J by 3 bases, with 12 bases between the two germline ends. Germline CDR1 is SQVTM and CDR2 is ANQGSEA.

CDR3 loop: CASSGLVSTDTQYF. The CDR3 coding sequence is TGTGCCAGCAGTGGACTAGTAAGCACAGATACGCAGTATTTT. The chain carries TRBV25-1 and TRBJ2-3, with D maybe TRBD2 (6 bases). Trimming took 4 bases from V and 0 from J, leaving 8 bases between them. This CDR3 spans 14 amino acids. Looked up from germline, CDR1 is MGHDK and CDR2 is SYGVNS.

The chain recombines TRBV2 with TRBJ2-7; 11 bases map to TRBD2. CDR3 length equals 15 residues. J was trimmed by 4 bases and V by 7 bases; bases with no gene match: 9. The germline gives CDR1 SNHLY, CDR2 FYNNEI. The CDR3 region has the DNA TGTGCCAGCATGGGAACTAGCGGGGGATCTTACGAGCAGTACTTC. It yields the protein CASMGTSGGSYEQYF.

The DNA of the CDR3 is TGCGCCAGCAGCTTTCAGGTACCACACGGGGAGCTGTTTTTT. It codes for CASSFQVPHGELFF. The chain recombines TRBV5-1 with TRBJ2-2; D unclear. This CDR3 comprises 14 residues. Trimming removed 2 bases from V and 7 bases from J, with 12 bases in between. Germline CDR1 SGHRS, CDR2 YFSETQ.

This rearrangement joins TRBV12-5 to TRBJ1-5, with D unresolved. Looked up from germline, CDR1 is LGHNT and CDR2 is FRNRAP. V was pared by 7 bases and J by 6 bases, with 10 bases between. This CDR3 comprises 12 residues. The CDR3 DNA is TGTGCTAGTGCCCTTGGGAGTCAGCCCCAGCATTTT. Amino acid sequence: CASALGSQPQHF. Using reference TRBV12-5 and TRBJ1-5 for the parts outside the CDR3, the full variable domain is DARVTQTPRHKVTEMGQEVTMRCQPILGHNTVFWYRQTMMQGLELLAYFRNRAPLDDSGMPKDRFSAEMPDATLATLKIQPSEPRDSAVYFCASALGSQPQHFGDGTRLSIL.

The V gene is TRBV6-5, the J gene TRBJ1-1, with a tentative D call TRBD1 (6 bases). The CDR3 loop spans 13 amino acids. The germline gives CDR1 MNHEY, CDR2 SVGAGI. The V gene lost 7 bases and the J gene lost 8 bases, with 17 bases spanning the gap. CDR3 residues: CASTQNGGTEAFF. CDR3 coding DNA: TGTGCCAGCACCCAAAACGGGGGGACAGAAGCTTTCTTT.

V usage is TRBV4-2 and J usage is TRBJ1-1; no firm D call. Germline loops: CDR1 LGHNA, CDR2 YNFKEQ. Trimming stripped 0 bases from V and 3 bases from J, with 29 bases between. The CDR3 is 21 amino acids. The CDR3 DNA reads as TGTGCCAGCAGCCAAGAGGCCGGAACTAACCAGCCATACGGGAGGTACACTGAAGCTTTCTTT. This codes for CASSQEAGTNQPYGRYTEAFF.

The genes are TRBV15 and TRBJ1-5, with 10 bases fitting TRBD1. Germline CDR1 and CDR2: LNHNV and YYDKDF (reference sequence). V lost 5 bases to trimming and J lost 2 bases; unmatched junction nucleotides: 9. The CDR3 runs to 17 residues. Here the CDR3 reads CATSGDRGILGNQPQHF. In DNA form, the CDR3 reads TGTGCCACCAGCGGGGACAGGGGCATTTTAGGCAATCAGCCCCAGCATTTT. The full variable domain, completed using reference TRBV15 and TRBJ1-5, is DAMVIQNPRYQVTQFGKPVTLSCSQTLNHNVMYWYQQKSSQAPKLLFHYYDKDFNNEADTPDNFQSRRPNTSFCFLDIRSPGLGDTAMYLCATSGDRGILGNQPQHFGDGTRLSIL.

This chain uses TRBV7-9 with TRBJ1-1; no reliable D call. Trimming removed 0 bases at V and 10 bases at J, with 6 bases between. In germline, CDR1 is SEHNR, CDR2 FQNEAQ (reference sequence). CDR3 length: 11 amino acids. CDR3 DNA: TGTGCCAGCAGCTTAGCGTCATCAGCTTTCTTT. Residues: CASSLASSAFF.

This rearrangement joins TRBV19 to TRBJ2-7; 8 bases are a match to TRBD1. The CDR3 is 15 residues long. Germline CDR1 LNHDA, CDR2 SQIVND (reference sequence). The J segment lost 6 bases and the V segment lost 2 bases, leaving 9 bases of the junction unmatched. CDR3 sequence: CASSIQGAYGVEQYF. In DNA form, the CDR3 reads TGTGCCAGTAGTATACAGGGGGCCTATGGGGTCGAGCAGTACTTC. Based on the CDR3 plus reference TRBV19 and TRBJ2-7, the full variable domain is DGGITQSPKYLFRKEGQNVTLSCEQNLNHDAMYWYRQDPGQGLRLIYYSQIVNDFQKGDIAEGYSVSREKKESFPLTVTSAQKNPTAFYLCASSIQGAYGVEQYFGPGTRLTVT.

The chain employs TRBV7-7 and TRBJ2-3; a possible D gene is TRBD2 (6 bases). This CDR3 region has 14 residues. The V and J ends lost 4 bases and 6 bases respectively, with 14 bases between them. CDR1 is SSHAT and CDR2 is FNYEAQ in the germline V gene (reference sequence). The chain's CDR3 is CASSSGGPGDTQYF. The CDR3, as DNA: TGTGCCAGCAGCTCCGGAGGGCCAGGCGATACGCAGTATTTT.

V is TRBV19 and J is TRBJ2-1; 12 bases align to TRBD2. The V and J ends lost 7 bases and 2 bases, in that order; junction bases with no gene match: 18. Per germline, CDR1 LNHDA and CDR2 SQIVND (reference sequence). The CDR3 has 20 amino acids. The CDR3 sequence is CASKTHGLAGRNNTYNEQFF. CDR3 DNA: TGTGCCAGTAAAACCCATGGACTAGCGGGGAGAAATAACACCTACAATGAGCAGTTCTTC. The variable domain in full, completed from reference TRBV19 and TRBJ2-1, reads DGGITQSPKYLFRKEGQNVTLSCEQNLNHDAMYWYRQDPGQGLRLIYYSQIVNDFQKGDIAEGYSVSREKKESFPLTVTSAQKNPTAFYLCASKTHGLAGRNNTYNEQFFGPGTRLTVL.

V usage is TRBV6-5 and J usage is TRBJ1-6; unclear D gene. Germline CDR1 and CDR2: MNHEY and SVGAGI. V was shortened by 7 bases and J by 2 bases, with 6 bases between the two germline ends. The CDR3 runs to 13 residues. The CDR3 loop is CASNAAYNSPLHF. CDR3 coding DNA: TGTGCCAGCAACGCAGCCTATAATTCACCCCTCCACTTT.

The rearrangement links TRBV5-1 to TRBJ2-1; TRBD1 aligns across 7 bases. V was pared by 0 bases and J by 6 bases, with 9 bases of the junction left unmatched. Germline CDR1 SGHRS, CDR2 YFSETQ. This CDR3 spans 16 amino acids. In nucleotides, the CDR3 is TGCGCCAGCAGCTTGGAGGTGACAGGGTCTGGCAATGAGCAGTTCTTC. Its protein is CASSLEVTGSGNEQFF.

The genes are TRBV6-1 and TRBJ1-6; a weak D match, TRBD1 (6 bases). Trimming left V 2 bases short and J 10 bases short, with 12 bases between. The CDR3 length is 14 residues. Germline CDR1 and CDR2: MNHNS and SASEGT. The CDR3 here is CASSEQGMGSPLHF. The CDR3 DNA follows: TGTGCCAGCAGTGAACAGGGGATGGGGTCACCCCTCCACTTT.

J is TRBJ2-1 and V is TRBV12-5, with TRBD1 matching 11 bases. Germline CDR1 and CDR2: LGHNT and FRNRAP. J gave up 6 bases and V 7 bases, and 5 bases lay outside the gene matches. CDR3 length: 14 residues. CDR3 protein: CASEAGTGGNEQFF. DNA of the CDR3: TGTGCTAGTGAGGCAGGGACAGGGGGCAATGAGCAGTTCTTC. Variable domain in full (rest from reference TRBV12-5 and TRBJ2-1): DARVTQTPRHKVTEMGQEVTMRCQPILGHNTVFWYRQTMMQGLELLAYFRNRAPLDDSGMPKDRFSAEMPDATLATLKIQPSEPRDSAVYFCASEAGTGGNEQFFGPGTRLTVL.

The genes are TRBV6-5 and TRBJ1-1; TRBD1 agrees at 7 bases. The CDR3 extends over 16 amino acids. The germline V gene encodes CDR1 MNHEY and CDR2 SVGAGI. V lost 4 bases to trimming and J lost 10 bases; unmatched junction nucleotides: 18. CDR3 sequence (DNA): TGTGCCAGCAGTTTCACCCCCGACAGGGAGAAAACCGGAGCTTTCTTT. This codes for CASSFTPDREKTGAFF.

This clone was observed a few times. The CDR3 DNA reads as TGTGCCAGAAGCTGCTCGCTCAGGGTACGGAATTCACCCCTCCACTTT. It encodes CARSCSLRVRNSPLHF. The chain employs TRBV5-3 and TRBJ1-6, with TRBD1 as a possible D gene (5 bases). TRBV5-3 is marked as an open reading frame, function uncertain. The germline V and J ends were trimmed by 3 bases and 7 bases, with 17 bases remaining between them. This CDR3 region has 16 residues.

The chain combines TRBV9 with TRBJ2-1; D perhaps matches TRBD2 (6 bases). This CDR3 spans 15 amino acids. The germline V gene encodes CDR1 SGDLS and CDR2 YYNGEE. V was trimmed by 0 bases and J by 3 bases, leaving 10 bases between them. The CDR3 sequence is CASSVAASVYNEQFF. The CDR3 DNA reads TGTGCCAGCAGCGTAGCGGCTAGCGTCTACAATGAGCAGTTCTTC.

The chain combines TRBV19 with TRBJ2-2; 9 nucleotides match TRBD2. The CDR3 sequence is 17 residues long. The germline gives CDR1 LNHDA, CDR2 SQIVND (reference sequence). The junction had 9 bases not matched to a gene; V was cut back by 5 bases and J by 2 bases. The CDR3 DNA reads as TGTGCCAGTAGTCGCCCGACTAGCGGTTATAACACCGGGGAGCTGTTTTTT. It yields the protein CASSRPTSGYNTGELFF.